The following is a T cell receptor beta chain sequence with its context. V was cut by 8 bases and J by 7 bases, with 9 bases left in between. Germline V lookup: CDR1 SGHTA, CDR2 FQGTGA. This CDR3 region has 11 residues. The sample is drawn from a study of blood T cell repertoires in COVID-19. The wider study: COVID-19 samples, acute and convalescent, were from the United States, Italy and Spain. PBMCs, B-cell-depleted T cells, or T cells were the source of the cDNA or gDNA that made up the material.

Original processing methods: Nucleated cell number was recorded as an estimate derived from reference gene primer amplification. The protocol was immunoSEQ multiplex PCR, while the TCRdb copy is restricted to in-frame clones and leaves out a portion. The D gene and trimming were derived from the DNA, and the V and J assignments and clone size from that table. This sample has fewer than 250,000 clones, with approximately 86% found just once. The sequence was obtained from a woman aged 55-75 years who had recovered from COVID-19. The sequencing input was peripheral blood. The gene calls are TRBV7-3 and TRBJ2-1, with TRBD2 as a possible D gene (5 bases). The chain's CDR3 is CASSRDNEQFF. DNA of the CDR3: TGTGCCAGCTCCCGGGATAATGAGCAGTTCTTC.